Each of the 23 T cell receptor beta chains below was sequenced from the same sample in a study of T-cell reconstitution after alpha-beta-depleted transplantation in children (TCRdb year 2016). Libraries were prepared through PCR. For sequencing, an Illumina HiSeq 2500 was employed. TCR libraries were prepared with molecular barcoding, using unique molecular identifiers to normalize TCRbeta repertoire quantification. The public reads were reprocessed in TCRdb via fastp at Q25 and MiXCR, keeping in-frame beta chains. A single entry per CDR3 protein holds the most common genes and DNA from its merged rows. This sample gives some 500,000 distinct CDR3 sequences in total; around a third of them show up just once. Jointly, the top ten make up 2% to 2.5% of the sample. Sequenced material: PBMCs from the stem cell graft donor, taken from the stem cell graft. The receptors here all came from a human donor who donated a stem cell graft to a child with aplastic anemia.

This clonotype was picked up a small number of times. This rearrangement joins TRBV11-1 to TRBJ2-5, with D perhaps TRBD1 or TRBD2 (5 bases each). Trimming left V 4 bases short and J 4 bases short, with 16 bases between. Germline CDR1 SGHAT, CDR2 FQDESV (reference sequence). The CDR3 runs 15 residues. The DNA of the CDR3 is TGTGCCAGCAGCTCACCGGGGCCCCCGGGAGAGACCCAGTACTTC. This sequence encodes CASSSPGPPGETQYF.

This clonotype came up a few times. V gene TRBV13 combines with J gene TRBJ2-7; D might be TRBD2 (5 bases). With 4 bases removed from V and 1 base from J, the gap between germline ends came to 17 bases. Germline V gene lookup returns CDR1 PRHDT and CDR2 FYEKMQ (reference sequence). The CDR3 runs to 16 residues. CDR3 sequence (DNA): TGTGCCAGCAGCTCCTCGGGCCTTACGGGATCCTACGAGCAGTACTTC. It specifies CASSSSGLTGSYEQYF.

This clonotype has a handful of counts. CDR3 nucleotides: TGTGCCATCAGTGAGTCGGGAGGGATAGAGACCCAGTACTTC. It codes for CAISESGGIETQYF. J is TRBJ2-5 and V is TRBV10-3, with 7 nucleotides matching TRBD2. CDR1 and CDR2 (germline): ENHRY, SYGVKD. The V gene end was trimmed by 0 bases and the J gene end by 4 bases; junction bases not matched to a gene: 2. The length of the CDR3 is 14 residues.

CDR3 bases: TGTGCCACCAGCAGAGATCGGGACAGGGGACCAGATACGCAGTATTTT. Its protein product is CATSRDRDRGPDTQYF. V usage is TRBV15 and J usage is TRBJ2-3; 10 positions match TRBD1. This CDR3 has 16 residues. V was clipped by 0 bases and J by 4 bases; unmatched bases: 4. Looked up from germline, CDR1 is LNHNV and CDR2 is YYDKDF (reference sequence).

The chain combines TRBV20-1 with TRBJ1-2; D is unresolved. Deletions cut 2 bases from V and 0 bases from J, with 4 bases between. The CDR3 extends over 12 amino acids. Germline V gene data show CDR1 as DFQATT and CDR2 as SNEGSKA (reference sequence). The CDR3 is CSARIPNYGYTF. DNA for the CDR3: TGCAGTGCTAGAATCCCTAACTATGGCTACACCTTC.

In its sample, this clonotype was seen a few times. The genes are TRBV7-3 and TRBJ2-3; D gene uncertain. This CDR3 contains 11 residues. The V end was cut by 6 bases, the J end by 6 bases, with 7 bases between. Germline loops: CDR1 SGHTA, CDR2 FQGTGA. The CDR3: CASRGGDTQYF. The CDR3 region has the DNA TGTGCCAGCAGAGGTGGGGATACGCAGTATTTT.

This sequence joins TRBV7-2 and TRBJ1-2, with D possibly matching TRBD1 (5 bases). Germline CDR1 is SGHTA and CDR2 is FQGNSA. This CDR3 comprises 13 residues. V lost 11 bases and J lost 4, with 17 bases in between. Here the CDR3 DNA reads TGTGCCGGACTCCGACAGAACGCCTATGGCTACACCTTC. It specifies CAGLRQNAYGYTF.

The CDR3 sequence is CATSDLRVGSGHQETQYF. In DNA, the CDR3 is TGTGCCACCAGTGATTTGCGGGTCGGGAGCGGTCACCAAGAGACCCAGTACTTC. The rearrangement links TRBV24-1 to TRBJ2-5; D might be TRBD2 (6 bases). In germline, CDR1 is KGHDR, CDR2 SFDVKD. V lost 0 bases to trimming and J lost 0 bases, with 16 bases between them. The CDR3 totals 18 residues.

This clonotype was counted a few times. The CDR3 sequence: CASSLSSGLYNEQFF. CDR3 DNA: TGCGCCAGCAGCTTGAGTAGCGGGCTTTACAATGAGCAGTTCTTC. This chain uses TRBV5-1 with TRBJ2-1; 7 nucleotides agree with TRBD2. CDR3 size: 15 residues. CDR1 and CDR2 (germline): SGHRS, YFSETQ. The trim removed 1 base at V and 4 bases at J, leaving 5 bases unmatched. The variable domain in full, completed from reference TRBV5-1 and TRBJ2-1, reads KAGVTQTPRYLIKTRGQQVTLSCSPISGHRSVSWYQQTPGQGLQFLFEYFSETQRNKGNFPGRFSGRQFSNSRSEMNVSTLELGDSALYLCASSLSSGLYNEQFFGPGTRLTVL.

The chain couples TRBV29-1 to TRBJ1-5; D may be TRBD1 (6 bases). In germline, CDR1 is SQVTM, CDR2 ANQGSEA. The CDR3 sequence is 13 residues long. V was trimmed by 6 bases and J by 3 bases, leaving 12 bases between them. This CDR3 reads CSVGDTYNQPQHF. Here the CDR3 DNA reads TGCAGCGTAGGGGACACATACAATCAGCCCCAGCATTTT.

The chain recombines TRBV7-9 with TRBJ2-7, with TRBD1 matching 10 bases. This CDR3 spans 15 amino acids. The junction had 6 bases not matched to a gene; V was cut back by 5 bases and J by 2 bases. From germline, CDR1 is SEHNR and CDR2 FQNEAQ (reference sequence). The DNA for the CDR3 is TGTGCCAGCAGCCGGGACGGGACAGGGGCCTACGAGCAGTACGTC. Translating gives CASSRDGTGAYEQYV.

CDR3 sequence reads: CSARVNTEWGRTGREVAFF. The CDR3 DNA follows: TGCAGTGCTAGAGTTAATACCGAGTGGGGACGGACGGGCCGAGAGGTTGCGTTCTTC. This chain uses TRBV20-1 with TRBJ2-1; D tentatively reads TRBD1 or TRBD2 (5 bases each). The CDR3 contains 19 residues. Looked up from germline, CDR1 is DFQATT and CDR2 is SNEGSKA (reference sequence). V was shortened by 1 base and J by 15 bases, with 37 bases between the two germline ends.

A few counts support this clonotype. V and J are TRBV25-1 and TRBJ1-5, with 7 bases lining up with TRBD1. The CDR3 is 19 amino acids. After removal of 7 bases from V and 0 bases from J, the junction contained 18 bases not matched to a gene. Germline V gene data show CDR1 as MGHDK and CDR2 as SYGVNS. This CDR3 is CASILASGTAQYSNQPQHF. The CDR3 coding sequence is TGTGCCAGCATTCTGGCATCCGGGACAGCTCAATATAGCAATCAGCCCCAGCATTTT.

The chain carries TRBV27 and TRBJ2-1; D ambiguous. This CDR3 spans 17 amino acids. V lost 3 bases and J 0 bases, leaving 15 bases between the germline ends. From germline, CDR1 is MNHEY and CDR2 SMNVEV (reference sequence). The CDR3 nucleotides read TGTGCCAGCAGTTTCCTCCTAAAGCCCGGCTCCTACAATGAGCAGTTCTTC. Its translation is CASSFLLKPGSYNEQFF.

The chain links TRBV6-2 or TRBV6-3 to TRBJ2-6; 11 bases align to TRBD1. V shed 8 bases, J shed 0 bases, and the junction held 3 bases outside the gene matches. The CDR3 extends over 16 amino acids. Germline V gives CDR1 MNHEY, CDR2 SVGEGT. The CDR3 sequence is CASGDRGASGANVLTF. The CDR3 nucleotides read TGTGCCAGCGGGGACAGGGGGGCCTCTGGGGCCAACGTCCTGACTTTC.

The table lists this clonotype with a few counts. The rearrangement links TRBV18 to TRBJ2-7; D possibly corresponds to TRBD2 (6 bases). V lost 6 bases and J lost 7, with 16 bases in between. CDR3 length: 13 residues. Germline CDR1 and CDR2: KGHSH and LQKENI. CDR3 region: CASSPGTPTEQYV. In DNA, the CDR3 is TGTGCCAGCTCCCCTGGGACTCCTACTGAGCAGTACGTC.

The chain couples TRBV6-2 or TRBV6-3 to TRBJ2-7; D not certain. Trimming took 5 bases from V and 2 from J, leaving 7 bases between them. CDR3 length: 12 amino acids. Germline CDR1 MNHEY, CDR2 SVGEGT. The CDR3 nucleotides read TGTGCCAGCAGTGAGCCAACCTACGAGCAGTACGTC. Its protein is CASSEPTYEQYV.

V is TRBV28 and J is TRBJ2-7, with TRBD2 matching over 13 bases. V dropped 7 bases and J dropped 3; count of bases not matched to a gene: 6. CDR1 is MDHEN, CDR2 SYDVKM, per germline. This CDR3 has 15 amino acids. The DNA of the CDR3 is TGTGCCAGCAATCAACTAGCGGGAGGGTACTACGAGCAGTACTTC. Its translation is CASNQLAGGYYEQYF.

This clonotype was counted a few times. V gene TRBV12-3 or TRBV12-4 combines with J gene TRBJ2-1, with TRBD2 identical over 10 bases. This CDR3 has 21 residues. J lost 3 bases, V lost 2 bases, and 19 bases had no gene match. This CDR3 reads CASSLPRSGASGSSVYNEQFF. The CDR3 DNA sequence: TGTGCCAGCAGTTTACCGAGGAGTGGGGCTAGCGGGAGTTCAGTCTACAATGAGCAGTTCTTC.

This chain uses TRBV7-3 with TRBJ2-3; D is unresolved. CDR3 length equals 16 residues. Germline-derived CDR1 and CDR2 are SGHTA and FQGTGA. Trimming took 4 bases from V and 1 from J, leaving 15 bases between them. CDR3 bases: TGTGCCAGCAGCTCCGAGACTGACGGAGGCACAGATACGCAGTATTTT. Protein sequence: CASSSETDGGTDTQYF.

The chain's CDR3 is CASLDRKVFNEQFF. Written as DNA, the CDR3 is TGTGCCAGCTTGGACAGAAAAGTTTTCAATGAGCAGTTCTTC. The chain joins TRBV13 to TRBJ2-1, with a possible D match to TRBD1 (6 bases). The germline V gene encodes CDR1 PRHDT and CDR2 FYEKMQ (reference sequence). This CDR3 is built from 14 residues. The V gene lost 8 bases and the J gene lost 6 bases, with 17 bases spanning the gap.

The J gene is TRBJ2-2, the V gene TRBV12-3 or TRBV12-4; a weak D match, TRBD2 (6 bases). The V end was cut by 6 bases, the J end by 2 bases, with 16 bases between. The CDR3 is 16 amino acids. CDR3 in amino acids: CASSPGERVNTGELFF. In DNA form, the CDR3 reads TGTGCCAGCAGCCCCGGCGAGCGGGTTAACACCGGGGAGCTGTTTTTT.

DNA for the CDR3: TGTGCCAGCAGGGAACGGACGGTAACGAACACTGAAGCTTTCTTT. Protein: CASRERTVTNTEAFF. The V gene is TRBV12-3 or TRBV12-4, the J gene TRBJ1-1; D unresolved. This CDR3 is built from 15 residues. The V gene lost 6 bases and the J gene lost 1 base, with 15 bases spanning the gap.